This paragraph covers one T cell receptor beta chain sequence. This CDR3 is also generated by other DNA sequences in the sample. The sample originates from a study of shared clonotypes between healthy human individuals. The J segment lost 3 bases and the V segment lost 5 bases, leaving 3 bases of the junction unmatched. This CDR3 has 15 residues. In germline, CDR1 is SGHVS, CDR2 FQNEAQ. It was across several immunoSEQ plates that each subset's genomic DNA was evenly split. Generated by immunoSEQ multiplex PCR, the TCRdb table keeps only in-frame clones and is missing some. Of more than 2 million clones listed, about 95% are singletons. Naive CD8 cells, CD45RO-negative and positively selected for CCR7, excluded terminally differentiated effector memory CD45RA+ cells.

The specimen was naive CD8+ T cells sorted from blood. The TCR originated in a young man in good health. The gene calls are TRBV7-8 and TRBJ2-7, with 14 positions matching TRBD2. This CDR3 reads CASSLGLAGDYEQYF. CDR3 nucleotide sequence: TGTGCCAGCAGCCTGGGACTAGCGGGAGACTACGAGCAGTACTTC.